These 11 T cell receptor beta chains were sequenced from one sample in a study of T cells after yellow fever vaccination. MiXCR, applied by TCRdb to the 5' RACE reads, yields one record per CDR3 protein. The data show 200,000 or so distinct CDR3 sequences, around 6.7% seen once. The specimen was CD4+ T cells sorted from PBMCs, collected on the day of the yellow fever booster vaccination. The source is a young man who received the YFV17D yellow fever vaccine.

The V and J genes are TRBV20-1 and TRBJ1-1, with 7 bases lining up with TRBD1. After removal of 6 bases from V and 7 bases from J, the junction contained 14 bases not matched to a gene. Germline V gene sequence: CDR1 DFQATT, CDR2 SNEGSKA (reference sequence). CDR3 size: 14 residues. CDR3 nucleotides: TGCAGTGCCGGGCGTCCGGGACAGACCAATGAAGCTTTCTTT. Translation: CSAGRPGQTNEAFF.

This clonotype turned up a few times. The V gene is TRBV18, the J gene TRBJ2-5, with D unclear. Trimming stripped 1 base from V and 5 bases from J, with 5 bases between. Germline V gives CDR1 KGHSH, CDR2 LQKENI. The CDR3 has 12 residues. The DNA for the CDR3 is TGTGCCAGCTCACCACTACCGGAGACCCAGTACTTC. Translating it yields CASSPLPETQYF.

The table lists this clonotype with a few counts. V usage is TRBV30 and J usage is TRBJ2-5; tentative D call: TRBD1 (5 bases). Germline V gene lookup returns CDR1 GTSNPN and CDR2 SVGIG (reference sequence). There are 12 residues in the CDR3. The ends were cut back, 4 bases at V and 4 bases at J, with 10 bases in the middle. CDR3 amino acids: CAWTTGAETQYF. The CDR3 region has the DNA TGTGCCTGGACGACTGGGGCAGAGACCCAGTACTTC.

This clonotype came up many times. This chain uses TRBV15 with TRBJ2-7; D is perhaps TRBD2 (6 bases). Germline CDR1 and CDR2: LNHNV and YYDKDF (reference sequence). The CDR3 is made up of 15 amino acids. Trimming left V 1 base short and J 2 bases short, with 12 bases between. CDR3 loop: CATSRGGTGAYEQYF. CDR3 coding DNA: TGTGCCACCAGCAGAGGTGGGACGGGAGCCTACGAGCAGTACTTC. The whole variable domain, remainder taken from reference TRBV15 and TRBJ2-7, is DAMVIQNPRYQVTQFGKPVTLSCSQTLNHNVMYWYQQKSSQAPKLLFHYYDKDFNNEADTPDNFQSRRPNTSFCFLDIRSPGLGDTAMYLCATSRGGTGAYEQYFGPGTRLTVT.

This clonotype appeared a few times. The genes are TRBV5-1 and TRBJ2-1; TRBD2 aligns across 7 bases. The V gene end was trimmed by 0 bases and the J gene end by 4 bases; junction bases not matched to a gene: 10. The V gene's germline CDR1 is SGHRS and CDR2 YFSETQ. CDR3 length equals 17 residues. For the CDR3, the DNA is TGCGCCAGCAGCTTGGGGTCTAGCGGCGGGGGTTACAATGAGCAGTTCTTC. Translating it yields CASSLGSSGGGYNEQFF.

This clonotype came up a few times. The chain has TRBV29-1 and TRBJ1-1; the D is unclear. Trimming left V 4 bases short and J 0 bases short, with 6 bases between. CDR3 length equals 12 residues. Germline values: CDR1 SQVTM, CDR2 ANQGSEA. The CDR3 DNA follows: TGCAGCGTTGTCGGGGTGAACACTGAAGCTTTCTTT. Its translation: CSVVGVNTEAFF.

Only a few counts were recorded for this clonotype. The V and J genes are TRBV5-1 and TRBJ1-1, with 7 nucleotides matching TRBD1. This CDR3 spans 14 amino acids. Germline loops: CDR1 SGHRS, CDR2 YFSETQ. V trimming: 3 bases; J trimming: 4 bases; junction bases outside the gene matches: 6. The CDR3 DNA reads TGCGCCAGCAGCTCCCAGGGGGGGGGCACTGAAGCTTTCTTT. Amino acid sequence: CASSSQGGGTEAFF.

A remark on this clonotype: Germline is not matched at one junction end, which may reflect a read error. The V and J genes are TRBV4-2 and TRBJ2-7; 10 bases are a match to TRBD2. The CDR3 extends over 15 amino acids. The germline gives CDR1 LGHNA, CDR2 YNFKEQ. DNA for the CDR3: TGTACCAGCAGCCAACTAGCGGGGACTTCCTACGAGCAGTACTTC. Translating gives CTSSQLAGTSYEQYF.

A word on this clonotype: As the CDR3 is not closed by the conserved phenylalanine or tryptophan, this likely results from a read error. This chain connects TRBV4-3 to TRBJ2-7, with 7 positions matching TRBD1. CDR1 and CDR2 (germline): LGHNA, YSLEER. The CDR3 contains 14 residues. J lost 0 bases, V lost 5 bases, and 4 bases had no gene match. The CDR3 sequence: CASSTQGVSYEQYC. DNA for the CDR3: TGCGCCAGCAGCACCCAGGGGGTCTCCTACGAGCAGTACTGC.

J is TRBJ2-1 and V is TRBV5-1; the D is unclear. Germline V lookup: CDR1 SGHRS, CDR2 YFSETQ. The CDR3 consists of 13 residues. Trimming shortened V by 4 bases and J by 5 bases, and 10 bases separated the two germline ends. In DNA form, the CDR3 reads TGCGCCAGCAGCCTACCCATCAACAATGAGCAGTTCTTC. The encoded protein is CASSLPINNEQFF.

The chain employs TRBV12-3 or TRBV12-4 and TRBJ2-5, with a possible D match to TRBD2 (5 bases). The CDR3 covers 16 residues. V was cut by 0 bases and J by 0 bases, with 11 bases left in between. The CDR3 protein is CASSLAPGMYQETQYF. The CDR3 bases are TGTGCCAGCAGTTTAGCTCCGGGAATGTACCAAGAGACCCAGTACTTC.